A selection of T cell receptor beta chains follows, all from one sample in a study of T cell responses to AZD1222 COVID-19 vaccine. The method was immunoSEQ multiplex PCR; TCRdb's version includes in-frame clones alone and lacks a portion of them. The repertoire holds around 80,000 clones, roughly 86% seen once, with roughly 8.7% in the top ten. Here the sequenced sample was peripheral blood, taken on day 0 of AZD1222 vaccination. The receptors shown here come from an adult in good health. CDR3s include the opening cysteine and the closing phenylalanine or tryptophan. A D gene is named only where the DNA matches it firmly. Clone size, where shown, is once, few, many, or a class for clones that have expanded.

few	TRBV7-9	TRBJ2-3	TRBD2	TGTGCCAGCAGCTTAGGACTAGCGGGAAGCACAGATACGCAGTATTTT	CASSLGLAGSTDTQYF
-	TRBV2	TRBJ2-7	TRBD1	TGTGCCAGCAGTGGGACAGGGGGTTTCTACGAGCAGTACTTC	CASSGTGGFYEQYF
-	TRBV2	TRBJ1-3	TRBD1	TGTGCCAGCAGTGCGACAGGGTCGGGAAACACCATATATTTT	CASSATGSGNTIYF
-	TRBV20-1	TRBJ2-7	-	TGCAGTGCTAGTATGGGGTTCAGCTCCTACGAGCAGTACTTC	CSASMGFSSYEQYF
-	TRBV10-3	TRBJ1-5	-	TGTGCCATCAGTGAGGGGAATAGCAATCAGCCCCAGCATTTT	CAISEGNSNQPQHF
-	TRBV29-1	TRBJ1-3	TRBD1	TGCAGCGTCGCCTGGACAGGGGGCTACGGAAACACCATATATTTT	CSVAWTGGYGNTIYF
-	TRBV28	TRBJ1-3	TRBD1	TGTGCCAGCAGACGACAGGGCACCATATATTTT	CASRRQGTIYF
-	TRBV7-3	TRBJ2-7	TRBD1	TGTGCCAGCAGTCCCGGGACAGGGGGCGAGCAGTACTTC	CASSPGTGGEQYF
-	TRBV5-1	TRBJ1-6	TRBD1	TGCGCCTGCCGAACGGACAGGGATAATTCACCCCTCCACTTT	CACRTDRDNSPLHF
-	TRBV18	TRBJ2-1	TRBD2	TGTGCCAGCACTACAAAGCGGGGGGTCTACAATGAGCAGTTCTTC	CASTTKRGVYNEQFF
-	TRBV4-1	TRBJ1-5	-	TGCGCCAGCAGCCAAGATGGGGATATGCAGCCCCAGCATTTT	CASSQDGDMQPQHF
-	TRBV12-3/TRBV12-4	TRBJ1-2	-	TGTGCCAGCAGTCATACAAGAGAGTATGGCTACACCTTC	CASSHTREYGYTF
-	TRBV29-1	TRBJ1-4	-	TGCAGCGTCCAGAGGGGGGCTAATGAAAAACTGTTTTTT	CSVQRGANEKLFF
-	TRBV18	TRBJ1-2	-	TGTGCCAGCTCACCACCAGGAGCTAACTATGGCTACACCTTC	CASSPPGANYGYTF
-	TRBV6-5	TRBJ1-2	TRBD1	TGTGCCAGCCAATGGGAGGGGGCAATTAACTATGGCTACACCTTC	CASQWEGAINYGYTF
-	TRBV30	TRBJ2-7	-	TGTGCCTGGAAGCGCACCTACGAGCAGTACTTC	CAWKRTYEQYF
-	TRBV12-3/TRBV12-4	TRBJ1-1	TRBD1	TGTGCCAGCAGCCAGGGGGCTGAAGCTTTCTTT	CASSQGAEAFF
once	TRBV7-9	TRBJ2-1	TRBD2	TGTGCCAGCAGCCCCCCAGGCACTAGCGGGGGTACCTCCTACAATGAGCAGTTCTTC	CASSPPGTSGGTSYNEQFF
-	TRBV12-3/TRBV12-4	TRBJ2-1	-	TGTGCCAGCAGTCTCGGGGACGGGAATGAGCAGTTCTTC	CASSLGDGNEQFF
-	TRBV23-1	TRBJ1-2	TRBD1	TGCGCCAGCAATCCCCGGGACAGGGGCCATGGCTACACCTTC	CASNPRDRGHGYTF
-	TRBV4-1	TRBJ1-2	-	TGCGCCAGCAGCCAAATGAGTCTTAGCTATGGCTACACCTTC	CASSQMSLSYGYTF
-	TRBV18	TRBJ2-1	-	TGTGCCAGCTCACCGGGTCCCGGGAATGAGCAGTTCTTC	CASSPGPGNEQFF
few	TRBV4-3	TRBJ2-1	TRBD2	TGCGCCAGCAGCCAAGGGACTAGCGGGAGCTTCAGCTCCTACAATGAGCAGTTCTTC	CASSQGTSGSFSSYNEQFF
-	TRBV28	TRBJ1-1	-	TGTGCCAGCAGTCCCAGATGGTTGAACACTGAAGCTTTCTTT	CASSPRWLNTEAFF
once	TRBV5-1	TRBJ2-2	TRBD2	TGCGCCACCCAGGGACTAGAGAAGGGCGGGGAGCTGTTTTTT	CATQGLEKGGELFF
-	TRBV18	TRBJ2-7	-	TGTGCCAGCTCACCGGTGGGGCCTCCCACACCGACCTACGAGCAGTACTTC	CASSPVGPPTPTYEQYF
-	TRBV28	TRBJ2-3	-	TGTGCCAGCAGGACCCGGGATACGCAGTATTTT	CASRTRDTQYF
few	TRBV5-1	TRBJ2-7	-	TGCGCCAGCAGCTTGGGCTCCAGCTCCTACGAGCAGTACTTC	CASSLGSSSYEQYF
-	TRBV27	TRBJ1-2	-	TGTGCCAGCAGCTTTGGACAGAACTATGGCTACACCTTC	CASSFGQNYGYTF
-	TRBV6-5	TRBJ2-1	TRBD2	TGTGCCAGCAGGACTAGCAGGTACAATGAGCAGTTCTTC	CASRTSRYNEQFF
-	TRBV6-5	TRBJ2-3	-	TGTGCCAGCAGTTACTCGGGGGTTAGCACAGATACGCAGTATTTT	CASSYSGVSTDTQYF
once	TRBV12-3/TRBV12-4	TRBJ2-1	TRBD2	TGTGCCAGCAGACTAGCGGCCGTCAATGAGCAGTTCTTC	CASRLAAVNEQFF
-	TRBV9	TRBJ1-1	TRBD1	TGTGCCAGCAGCTCCCGACAGGGAGGTGAAGCTTTCTTT	CASSSRQGGEAFF
-	TRBV7-9	TRBJ2-3	-	TGTGCCAGCAGCGCGTCAGATACGCAGTATTTT	CASSASDTQYF
few	TRBV7-3	TRBJ1-5	-	TGTGCCAGCAGCCCCCTACGAAGTAGCAATCAGCCCCAGCATTTT	CASSPLRSSNQPQHF
-	TRBV7-2	TRBJ2-2	-	TGTGCCAGCAGCCGCTTCAGGGTCGACGCCGGGGAGCTGTTTTTT	CASSRFRVDAGELFF
-	TRBV5-1	TRBJ1-4	-	TGCGCCAGCAGCTTGGAAACCGGCGGCGCTAATGAAAAACTGTTTTTT	CASSLETGGANEKLFF
-	TRBV20-1	TRBJ2-5	-	TGCAGTGCTAGAGCCGCGGAGACCCAGTACTTC	CSARAAETQYF
-	TRBV12-3/TRBV12-4	TRBJ2-7	-	TGTGCCAGCAGCGGAGCCAGGGGCCACGAGCAGTACTTC	CASSGARGHEQYF
few	TRBV7-2	TRBJ1-5	-	TGTGCCAGCAGCTTAGGTACCGATCGGCCCCAGCATTTT	CASSLGTDRPQHF
-	TRBV28	TRBJ1-1	-	TGTGCCAGTCGAGGGAGGCCTGAAGCTTTCTTT	CASRGRPEAFF
-	TRBV3-1/TRBV3-2	TRBJ2-7	-	TGTGCCAGCAGCCACCTTCGGGACGCCACCTACGAGCAGTACTTC	CASSHLRDATYEQYF
-	TRBV6-5	TRBJ2-2	TRBD1	TGTGCCAGCAGTTTCGGGACAGGGGCAAACGCTGGGGAGCTGTTTTTT	CASSFGTGANAGELFF
-	TRBV6-5	TRBJ2-3	-	TGTGCCAGCAGTTACGGTACAGACACAGATACGCAGTATTTT	CASSYGTDTDTQYF
-	TRBV5-1	TRBJ1-3	-	TGCGCCAGCAGCTTGGGACTGATCTCTGGAAACACCATATATTTT	CASSLGLISGNTIYF
-	TRBV10-2	TRBJ1-1	-	TGCGCCAGCAGAGGGGCGAACACTGAAGCTTTCTTT	CASRGANTEAFF
-	TRBV23-1	TRBJ2-7	-	TGCGCCAGCAGTCCGGAACAGGGATTGTCCTACGAGCAGTACTTC	CASSPEQGLSYEQYF
-	TRBV7-3	TRBJ2-5	-	TGTGCCAGCAGCTCCGCGGGGTCCCCTGAGACCCAGTACTTC	CASSSAGSPETQYF
-	TRBV5-1	TRBJ2-3	-	TGCGCCAGCACCGTCCTTCCGTCGGAGGGCAATACGCAGTATTTT	CASTVLPSEGNTQYF
-	TRBV12-3/TRBV12-4	TRBJ1-1	-	TGTGCCAGCAGTTTGATTCGGGCAGTTGAAGCTTTCTTT	CASSLIRAVEAFF
-	TRBV7-3	TRBJ2-3	-	TGTGCCAGCAGCTCCGGAGGAGGGACAGATACGCAGTATTTT	CASSSGGGTDTQYF
-	TRBV3-1/TRBV3-2	TRBJ1-1	TRBD1	TGTGCCAGCAGCCCTAGGACAGGGAACACTGAAGCTTTCTTT	CASSPRTGNTEAFF